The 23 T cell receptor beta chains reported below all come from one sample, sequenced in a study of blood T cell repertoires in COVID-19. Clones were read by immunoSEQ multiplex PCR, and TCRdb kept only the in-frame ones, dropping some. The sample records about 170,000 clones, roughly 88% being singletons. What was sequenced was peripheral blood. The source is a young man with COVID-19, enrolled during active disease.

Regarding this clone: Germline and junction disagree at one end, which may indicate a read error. The CDR3 here is CQVSGHNEQFF. Here the CDR3 DNA reads TGCCAAGTTAGCGGGCATAATGAGCAGTTCTTC. The chain joins TRBV7-2 to TRBJ2-1; 7 bases align to TRBD2. Germline CDR1 SGHTA, CDR2 FQGNSA. The CDR3 length is 11 residues.

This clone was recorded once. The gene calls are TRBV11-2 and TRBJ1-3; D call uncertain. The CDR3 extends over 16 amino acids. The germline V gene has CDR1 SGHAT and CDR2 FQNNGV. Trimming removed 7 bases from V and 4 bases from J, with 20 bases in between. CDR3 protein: CASMEGVPWGGNTIYF. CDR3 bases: TGTGCCAGCATGGAGGGTGTCCCATGGGGAGGAAACACCATATATTTT.

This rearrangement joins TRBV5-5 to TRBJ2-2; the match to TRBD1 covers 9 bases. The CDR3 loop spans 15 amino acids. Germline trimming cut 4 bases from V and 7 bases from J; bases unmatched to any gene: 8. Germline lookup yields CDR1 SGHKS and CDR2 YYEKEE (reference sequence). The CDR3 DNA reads TGTGCCAGCAGCGCGACGACAGGGGGACACGGGGAGCTGTTTTTT. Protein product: CASSATTGGHGELFF.

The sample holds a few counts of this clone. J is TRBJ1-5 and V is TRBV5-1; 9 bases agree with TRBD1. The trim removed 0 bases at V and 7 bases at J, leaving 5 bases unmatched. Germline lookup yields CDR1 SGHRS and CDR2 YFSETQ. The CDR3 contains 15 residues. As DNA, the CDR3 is TGCGCCAGCAGCTTGGAAACAGGGGGCCACCAGCCCCAGCATTTT. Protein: CASSLETGGHQPQHF.

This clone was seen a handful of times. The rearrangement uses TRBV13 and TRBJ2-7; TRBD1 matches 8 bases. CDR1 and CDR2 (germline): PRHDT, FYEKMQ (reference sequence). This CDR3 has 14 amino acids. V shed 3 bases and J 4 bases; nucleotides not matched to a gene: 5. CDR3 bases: TGTGCCAGCAGCTTCTCGCGGACAGGGTACGAGCAGTACTTC. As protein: CASSFSRTGYEQYF.

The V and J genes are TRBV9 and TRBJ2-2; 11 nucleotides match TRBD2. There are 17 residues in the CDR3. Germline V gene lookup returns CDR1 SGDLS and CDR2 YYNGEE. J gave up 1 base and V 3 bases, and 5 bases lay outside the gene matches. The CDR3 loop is CASSESLAGGNTGELFF. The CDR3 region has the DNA TGTGCCAGCAGCGAATCGCTAGCGGGAGGGAACACCGGGGAGCTGTTTTTT.

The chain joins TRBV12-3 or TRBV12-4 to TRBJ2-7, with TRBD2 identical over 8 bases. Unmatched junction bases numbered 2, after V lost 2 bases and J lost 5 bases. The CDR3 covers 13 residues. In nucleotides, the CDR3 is TGTGCCAGCAGTTTAAGCGGGAGCGACGAGCAGTACTTC. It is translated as CASSLSGSDEQYF.

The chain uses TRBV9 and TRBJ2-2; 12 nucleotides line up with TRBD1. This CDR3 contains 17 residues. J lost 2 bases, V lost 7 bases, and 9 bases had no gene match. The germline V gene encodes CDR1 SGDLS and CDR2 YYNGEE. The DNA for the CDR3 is TGTGCCAGCGGAACTCCGGGACAGGGGGCCAACACCGGGGAGCTGTTTTTT. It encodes CASGTPGQGANTGELFF. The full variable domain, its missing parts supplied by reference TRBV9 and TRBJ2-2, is DSGVTQTPKHLITATGQRVTLRCSPRSGDLSVYWYQQSLDQGLQFLIQYYNGEERAKGNILERFSAQQFPDLHSELNLSSLELGDSALYFCASGTPGQGANTGELFFGEGSRLTVL.

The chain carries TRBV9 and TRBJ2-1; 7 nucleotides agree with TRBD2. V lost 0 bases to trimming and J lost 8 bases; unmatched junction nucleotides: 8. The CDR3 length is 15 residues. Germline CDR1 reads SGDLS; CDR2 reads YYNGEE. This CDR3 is CASSVEGLVLDEQFF. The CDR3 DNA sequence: TGTGCCAGCAGCGTAGAAGGACTAGTCCTCGATGAGCAGTTCTTC. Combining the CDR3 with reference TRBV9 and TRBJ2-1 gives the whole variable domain DSGVTQTPKHLITATGQRVTLRCSPRSGDLSVYWYQQSLDQGLQFLIQYYNGEERAKGNILERFSAQQFPDLHSELNLSSLELGDSALYFCASSVEGLVLDEQFFGPGTRLTVL.

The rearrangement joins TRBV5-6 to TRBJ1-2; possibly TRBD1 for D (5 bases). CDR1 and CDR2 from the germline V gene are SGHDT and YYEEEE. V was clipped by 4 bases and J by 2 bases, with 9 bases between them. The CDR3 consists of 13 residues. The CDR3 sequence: CASSPGENYGYTF. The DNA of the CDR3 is TGTGCCAGCAGCCCGGGGGAGAACTATGGCTACACCTTC.

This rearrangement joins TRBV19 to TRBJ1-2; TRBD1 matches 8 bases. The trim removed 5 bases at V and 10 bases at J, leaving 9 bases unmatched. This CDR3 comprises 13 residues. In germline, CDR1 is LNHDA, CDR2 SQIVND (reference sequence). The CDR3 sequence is CASSPGTGRVYTF. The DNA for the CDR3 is TGTGCCAGTAGTCCGGGGACAGGACGCGTCTACACCTTC.

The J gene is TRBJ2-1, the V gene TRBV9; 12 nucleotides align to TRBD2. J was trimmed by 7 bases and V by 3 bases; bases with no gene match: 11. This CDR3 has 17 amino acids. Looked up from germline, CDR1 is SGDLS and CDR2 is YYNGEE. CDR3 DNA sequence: TGTGCCAGCAGCGGAGGACTAGCGGGAACTCGTACGAATGAGCAGTTCTTC. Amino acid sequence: CASSGGLAGTRTNEQFF.

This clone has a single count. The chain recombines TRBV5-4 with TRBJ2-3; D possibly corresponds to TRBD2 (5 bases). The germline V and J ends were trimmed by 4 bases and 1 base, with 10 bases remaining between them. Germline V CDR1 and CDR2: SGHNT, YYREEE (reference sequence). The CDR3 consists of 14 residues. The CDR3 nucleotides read TGTGCCAGCAGCCCGGCCGGGGGCACAGATACGCAGTATTTT. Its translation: CASSPAGGTDTQYF.

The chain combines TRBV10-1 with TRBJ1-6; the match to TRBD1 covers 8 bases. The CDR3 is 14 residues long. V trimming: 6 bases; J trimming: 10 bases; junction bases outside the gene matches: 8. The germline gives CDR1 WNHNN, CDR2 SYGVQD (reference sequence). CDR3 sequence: CASRDTGGRSPLHF. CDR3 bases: TGCGCCAGCAGGGATACAGGGGGGCGGTCACCCCTCCACTTT.

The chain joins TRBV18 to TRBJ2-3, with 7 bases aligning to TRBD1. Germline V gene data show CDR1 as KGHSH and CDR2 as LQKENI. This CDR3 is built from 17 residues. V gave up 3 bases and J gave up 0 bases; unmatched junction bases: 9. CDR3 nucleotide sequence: TGTGCCAGCTCACCGACTCCGGGACAGCTTAGCACAGATACGCAGTATTTT. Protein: CASSPTPGQLSTDTQYF. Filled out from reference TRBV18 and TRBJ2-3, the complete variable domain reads NAGVMQNPRHLVRRRGQEARLRCSPMKGHSHVYWYRQLPEEGLKFMVYLQKENIIDESGMPKERFSAEFPKEGPSILRIQQVVRGDSAAYFCASSPTPGQLSTDTQYFGPGTRLTVL.

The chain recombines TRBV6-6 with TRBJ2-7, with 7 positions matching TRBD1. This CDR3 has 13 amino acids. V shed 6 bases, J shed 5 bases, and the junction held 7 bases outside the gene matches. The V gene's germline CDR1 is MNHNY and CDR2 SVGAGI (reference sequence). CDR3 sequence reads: CASSPTGSHEQYF. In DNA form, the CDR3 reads TGTGCCAGCAGCCCGACAGGGTCTCACGAGCAGTACTTC.

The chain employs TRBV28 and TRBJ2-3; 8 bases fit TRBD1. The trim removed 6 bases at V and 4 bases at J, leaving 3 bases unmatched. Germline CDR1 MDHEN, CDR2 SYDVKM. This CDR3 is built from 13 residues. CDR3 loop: CASRSQGADTQYF. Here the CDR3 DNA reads TGTGCCAGCAGGTCACAGGGGGCAGATACGCAGTATTTT.

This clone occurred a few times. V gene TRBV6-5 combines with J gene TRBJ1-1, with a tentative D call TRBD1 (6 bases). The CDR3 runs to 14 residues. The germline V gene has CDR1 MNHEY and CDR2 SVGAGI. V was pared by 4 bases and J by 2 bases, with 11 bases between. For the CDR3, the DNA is TGTGCCAGCAGTTTGTCGACAGGTAACACTGAAGCTTTCTTT. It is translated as CASSLSTGNTEAFF.

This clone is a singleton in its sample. CDR3 coding DNA: TGTGCCAGCAGCTGGCAAAGAACTAATGAAAAACTGTTTTTT. Protein product: CASSWQRTNEKLFF. The chain couples TRBV5-6 to TRBJ1-4; D remains ambiguous. CDR3 length equals 14 residues. Germline CDR1 reads SGHDT; CDR2 reads YYEEEE. With 3 bases removed from V and 1 base from J, the gap between germline ends came to 7 bases. Drawing the rest from reference TRBV5-6 and TRBJ1-4, the complete variable domain is DAGVTQSPTHLIKTRGQQVTLRCSPKSGHDTVSWYQQALGQGPQFIFQYYEEEERQRGNFPDRFSGHQFPNYSSELNVNALLLGDSALYLCASSWQRTNEKLFFGSGTQLSVL.

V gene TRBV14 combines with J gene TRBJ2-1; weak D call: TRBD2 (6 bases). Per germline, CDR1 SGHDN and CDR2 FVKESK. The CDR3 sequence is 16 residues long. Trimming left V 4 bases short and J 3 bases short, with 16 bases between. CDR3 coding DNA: TGTGCCAGCAGCCTATTCCCCCCGGGGGTCTACAATGAGCAGTTCTTC. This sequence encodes CASSLFPPGVYNEQFF.

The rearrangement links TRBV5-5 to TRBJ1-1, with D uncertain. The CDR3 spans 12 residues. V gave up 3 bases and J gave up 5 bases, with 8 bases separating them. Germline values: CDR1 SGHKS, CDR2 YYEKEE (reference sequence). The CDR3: CASSSVLTEAFF. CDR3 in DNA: TGTGCCAGCAGCTCAGTTTTAACTGAAGCTTTCTTT.

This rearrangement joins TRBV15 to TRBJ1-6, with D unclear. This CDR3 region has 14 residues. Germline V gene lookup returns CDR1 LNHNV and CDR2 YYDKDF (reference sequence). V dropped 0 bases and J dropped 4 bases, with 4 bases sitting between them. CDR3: CATSRDRYNSPLHF. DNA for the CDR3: TGTGCCACCAGCAGAGACAGATATAATTCACCCCTCCACTTT.

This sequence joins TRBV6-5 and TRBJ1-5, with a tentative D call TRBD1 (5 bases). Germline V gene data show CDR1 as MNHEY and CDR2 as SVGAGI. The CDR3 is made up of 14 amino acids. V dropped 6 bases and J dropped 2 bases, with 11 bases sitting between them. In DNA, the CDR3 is TGTGCCAGCAGGGACGGGGGGGGCAATCAGCCCCAGCATTTT. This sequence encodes CASRDGGGNQPQHF.